The 27 T cell receptor beta chains below all came from one sample that was sequenced in a study of response to subunit inactivated influenza vaccine. TCRdb fed the RT-PCR reads into MiXCR, producing one record per CDR3 protein. The data show fewer than 700,000 distinct CDR3 sequences, under 15% seen once. The sequences come from PBMCs from blood, collected 40 to 50 days after vaccination. These TCRs come from a man aged 50-59 years who received an inactivated influenza vaccine.

This chain links TRBV7-8 with TRBJ2-1, with D unclear. The V end was cut by 0 bases, the J end by 0 bases, with 6 bases between. The CDR3 is made up of 15 amino acids. The germline gives CDR1 SGHVS, CDR2 FQNEAQ. The CDR3: CASSLATVSYNEQFF. In nucleotides, the CDR3 is TGTGCCAGCAGCTTAGCTACAGTCTCCTACAATGAGCAGTTCTTC.

V is TRBV4-2 and J is TRBJ1-5; unclear D gene. The CDR3 loop spans 13 amino acids. Germline CDR1 and CDR2: LGHNA and YNFKEQ. V lost 4 bases to trimming and J lost 7 bases, with 11 bases between them. CDR3 nucleotides: TGTGCCAGCAGCCGTAATGCCGGGCAGCCCCAGCATTTT. Amino acid sequence: CASSRNAGQPQHF.

This clonotype showed up just a few times. V and J are TRBV7-2 and TRBJ2-1; the D is unclear. Germline V lookup: CDR1 SGHTA, CDR2 FQGNSA. The V end was cut by 0 bases, the J end by 7 bases, with 7 bases between. The CDR3 contains 13 residues. This chain's CDR3 is CASSLARENEQFF. CDR3 bases: TGTGCCAGCAGCTTAGCAAGGGAAAATGAGCAGTTCTTC.

The chain employs TRBV5-1 and TRBJ2-5, with TRBD1 matching over 10 bases. This CDR3 contains 15 residues. Germline V gives CDR1 SGHRS, CDR2 YFSETQ. The V gene end was trimmed by 1 base and the J gene end by 4 bases; junction bases not matched to a gene: 4. In DNA form, the CDR3 reads TGCGCCAGCAGCTTGAGGGACAGGGGAAGAGAGACCCAGTACTTC. This codes for CASSLRDRGRETQYF.

The V gene is TRBV5-1, the J gene TRBJ2-1; D is ambiguous. This CDR3 is 13 amino acids long. V gave up 5 bases and J gave up 9 bases, with 15 bases separating them. Germline V gene lookup returns CDR1 SGHRS and CDR2 YFSETQ. The CDR3 DNA reads as TGCGCCAGCAGTAATGCAGCGAAGAGTGAGCAGTTCTTC. Translation: CASSNAAKSEQFF.

In its sample, this clonotype was seen a few times. The CDR3 nucleotides read TGTGCCAGCTCACCACGAGTATTCAATGAGCAGTTCTTC. Translated, it gives CASSPRVFNEQFF. V usage is TRBV18 and J usage is TRBJ2-1; no reliable D call. Between the trimmed V and J ends, which lost 1 base and 6 bases, there was a span of 7 bases. The CDR3 has 13 residues. Germline lookup yields CDR1 KGHSH and CDR2 LQKENI.

The V call is TRBV12-3 or TRBV12-4, the J call TRBJ2-1, with 9 bases identical to TRBD2. There are 18 residues in the CDR3. Trimming removed 6 bases from V and 4 bases from J; junction bases left unmatched: 16. The CDR3 is CASRPSRGAGGLYNEQFF. In DNA, the CDR3 is TGTGCCAGCAGGCCCTCAAGGGGAGCGGGGGGCCTTTACAATGAGCAGTTCTTC.

At least ten counts were recorded for this clonotype. This rearrangement joins TRBV9 to TRBJ2-1; D may be TRBD1 (5 bases). Per the germline V gene, CDR1 is SGDLS and CDR2 is YYNGEE. The V gene lost 0 bases and the J gene lost 9 bases, with 10 bases spanning the gap. The CDR3 length is 13 residues. CDR3 bases: TGTGCCAGCAGCGTAGGGTCAGGGCCTGAGCAGTTCTTC. It specifies CASSVGSGPEQFF.

This clonotype has only a few counts. CDR3 loop: CASSYMQGQQYF. The CDR3 DNA reads TGTGCCAGCAGTTACATGCAGGGGCAGCAGTACTTC. This chain joins TRBV6-5 and TRBJ2-7; TRBD1 is a possible D gene (6 bases). From germline, CDR1 is MNHEY and CDR2 SVGAGI. Trimming stripped 2 bases from V and 8 bases from J, with 10 bases between. CDR3 length: 12 residues.

This clonotype was recorded a few times. This chain links TRBV29-1 with TRBJ2-4, with D possibly called TRBD1 or TRBD2 (5 bases each). Germline CDR1 SQVTM, CDR2 ANQGSEA. Trimming pared 6 bases from V and 0 bases from J, leaving 9 bases between. This CDR3 contains 13 residues. The CDR3 DNA reads TGCAGCGTCACGAGGGGAGCCAAAAACATTCAGTACTTC. It is translated as CSVTRGAKNIQYF.

This rearrangement joins TRBV7-8 to TRBJ2-7; D unresolved. The CDR3 runs to 17 residues. Germline V gene sequence: CDR1 SGHVS, CDR2 FQNEAQ. The V end was cut by 1 base, the J end by 0 bases, with 16 bases between. CDR3 nucleotide sequence: TGTGCCAGCAGCTTAGTCCGCCCCCCGAAGGGCTCCTACGAGCAGTACTTC. Translation: CASSLVRPPKGSYEQYF.

Only a few counts were recorded for this clonotype. The chain has TRBV10-3 and TRBJ1-1; TRBD1 agrees at 7 bases. From germline, CDR1 is ENHRY and CDR2 SYGVKD. With 0 bases clipped from V and 5 bases from J, the junction kept 9 bases outside the gene matches. The CDR3 covers 16 residues. CDR3: CAISESGGTDATEAFF. In DNA, the CDR3 is TGTGCCATCAGTGAGTCGGGAGGGACAGACGCTACTGAAGCTTTCTTT.

This clonotype was seen a handful of times. The chain links TRBV6-2 or TRBV6-3 to TRBJ2-7; 8 bases match TRBD2. The CDR3 totals 16 residues. V trimming: 0 bases; J trimming: 2 bases; junction bases outside the gene matches: 6. CDR1 and CDR2 from the germline V gene are MNHEY and SVGEGT. CDR3: CASSYSSGGPTYEQYF. The DNA of the CDR3 is TGTGCCAGCAGTTACTCGAGCGGGGGCCCAACCTACGAGCAGTACTTC.

A note on this clonotype: This sequence may be a read error, since a much larger clone differs from it by one base. The CDR3 here is CASSNQGEATNQKLFF. CDR3 DNA sequence: TGTGCCAGCAGTAACCAGGGGGAGGCCACTAATCAAAAACTGTTTTTT. The chain uses TRBV6-5 and TRBJ1-4, with 7 bases that match TRBD1. Looked up from germline, CDR1 is MNHEY and CDR2 is SVGAGI. CDR3 size: 16 residues.

This clonotype was detected a few times. The CDR3 here is CSARRRQGETQYF. The CDR3 nucleotides read TGCAGTGCTAGAAGGCGACAGGGCGAGACCCAGTACTTC. The chain carries TRBV20-1 and TRBJ2-5; 7 bases align to TRBD1. The trim removed 2 bases at V and 5 bases at J, leaving 5 bases unmatched. The V gene's germline CDR1 is DFQATT and CDR2 SNEGSKA (reference sequence). This CDR3 spans 13 amino acids.

The chain is built from TRBV20-1 and TRBJ2-7; D remains ambiguous. This CDR3 has 13 residues. Germline CDR1 is DFQATT and CDR2 is SNEGSKA (reference sequence). V lost 2 bases to trimming and J lost 1 base, with 9 bases between them. CDR3 sequence: CSARSASSYEQYF. In DNA, the CDR3 is TGCAGTGCTAGATCAGCTTCGTCCTACGAGCAGTACTTC.

This clonotype was counted between two and nine times. V gene TRBV27 combines with J gene TRBJ2-7; D remains unclear. Trimming removed 0 bases at V and 3 bases at J, with 6 bases between. CDR1 and CDR2 from the germline V gene are MNHEY and SMNVEV (reference sequence). The CDR3 loop spans 13 amino acids. DNA of the CDR3: TGTGCCAGCAGTTTATCGAGTATCTACGAGCAGTACTTC. Translated, it gives CASSLSSIYEQYF.

This clonotype came up many times. This chain connects TRBV12-3 or TRBV12-4 to TRBJ1-6; TRBD1 might be the D (5 bases). V was clipped by 4 bases and J by 9 bases, with 13 bases between them. This CDR3 has 14 amino acids. This CDR3 is CASSSSGPSSPLHF. The DNA for the CDR3 is TGTGCCAGCAGTTCCTCGGGGCCTTCTTCACCCCTCCACTTT.

This clonotype has a handful of counts. The chain joins TRBV4-3 to TRBJ2-3, with 9 nucleotides matching TRBD2. The V gene end was trimmed by 1 base and the J gene end by 1 base; junction bases not matched to a gene: 12. Germline CDR1 is LGHNA and CDR2 is YSLEER. The length of the CDR3 is 19 residues. The CDR3 region has the DNA TGCGCCAGCAGCCAAGTGGTTAGCGGGAGCTTTTATCGCACAGATACGCAGTATTTT. It codes for CASSQVVSGSFYRTDTQYF.

This clonotype was seen only a few times. The chain joins TRBV28 to TRBJ2-3; a possible D gene is TRBD1 (5 bases). CDR3 size: 14 residues. Germline V CDR1 and CDR2: MDHEN, SYDVKM. V was clipped by 2 bases and J by 0 bases, with 6 bases between them. In nucleotides, the CDR3 is TGTGCCAGCAGTTTAAAGGGGAGCACAGATACGCAGTATTTT. This codes for CASSLKGSTDTQYF.

The rearrangement joins TRBV11-2 to TRBJ1-1, with TRBD1 as a possible D gene (5 bases). Germline values: CDR1 SGHAT, CDR2 FQNNGV. This CDR3 is built from 13 residues. V was cut by 0 bases and J by 11 bases, with 13 bases left in between. This CDR3 reads CASSLDYGARAFF. The DNA of the CDR3 is TGTGCCAGCAGCTTAGATTATGGGGCGCGGGCTTTCTTT.

This clonotype was found a few times. The chain uses TRBV5-6 and TRBJ2-3; D gene uncertain. CDR1 is SGHDT and CDR2 is YYEEEE in the germline V gene. The V and J ends lost 4 bases and 4 bases respectively, with 16 bases between them. This CDR3 contains 15 residues. CDR3 sequence (DNA): TGTGCCAGCAGCCCGGCGGAAAATAGAGCAGATACGCAGTATTTT. Translated: CASSPAENRADTQYF.

The chain joins TRBV12-3 or TRBV12-4 to TRBJ2-1; 9 positions agree with TRBD2. This CDR3 has 15 residues. J lost 6 bases, V lost 1 base, and 4 bases had no gene match. The CDR3 region is CASSLVAGAFNEQFF. The CDR3 DNA reads TGTGCCAGCAGTTTAGTAGCGGGGGCCTTCAATGAGCAGTTCTTC.

This clonotype came up many times. The chain is built from TRBV12-3 or TRBV12-4 and TRBJ1-1; unclear D gene. Trimming pared 7 bases from V and 3 bases from J, leaving 21 bases between. This CDR3 contains 16 residues. The CDR3 reads CASTTGIEGGDTEAFF. In DNA form, the CDR3 reads TGTGCCAGCACTACCGGAATCGAGGGAGGCGACACTGAAGCTTTCTTT.

This chain uses TRBV7-2 with TRBJ2-2, with no clear D. CDR1 SGHTA and CDR2 FQGNSA come from the germline V gene. V was trimmed by 3 bases and J by 4 bases, leaving 9 bases between them. This CDR3 region has 14 residues. The CDR3 DNA follows: TGTGCCAGCAGCTTCCACAGACCCACCGGGGAGCTGTTTTTT. This sequence encodes CASSFHRPTGELFF.

There are a few counts of this clonotype. The chain combines TRBV20-1 with TRBJ2-5; D could derive from TRBD1 or TRBD2 (6 bases each). Germline loops: CDR1 DFQATT, CDR2 SNEGSKA (reference sequence). The CDR3 is 16 amino acids. V lost 3 bases and J 2 bases, leaving 19 bases between the germline ends. CDR3 DNA sequence: TGCAGTGCTAGTGGAGGGGGACTCCTCTCTCAAGAGACCCAGTACTTC. This gives the protein CSASGGGLLSQETQYF.

This clonotype came up a few times. The chain couples TRBV12-3 or TRBV12-4 to TRBJ2-1, with 9 bases fitting TRBD2. V lost 6 bases and J lost 8; bases outside the gene matches: 8. There are 14 residues in the CDR3. Here the CDR3 reads CASRLREGPDEQFF. The CDR3 nucleotides read TGTGCCAGCAGATTGCGGGAGGGCCCGGATGAGCAGTTCTTC.